A selection of T cell receptor beta chains follows, all from one sample in a study of cytomegalovirus exposure and HLA in healthy donors. TCRdb keeps only in-frame clones here, not all; method: immunoSEQ multiplex PCR. The data contain some 140,000 clones, 75% to 80% of them singletons. The sequencing sample was made of PBMCs. The receptor set was obtained from a man younger than 40 in good health and CMV-seronegative. CDR3s include the opening cysteine and the closing phenylalanine or tryptophan. The D gene is left open where the match is weak. Some rows mark clone size as missing; the rest say once, few, many or name a class of expanded clone.

cdr3_nt: TGTGCCAGCAGCCAGGAAACAGGGTACGAGCAGTACTTC; cdr3_aa: CASSQETGYEQYF; j_call: TRBJ2-7; v_call: TRBV4-2; clone_size: NA; d_call: NA
cdr3_nt: TGTGCCAGCAGTTTATCGGGACAGGGATACAATCAGCCCCAGCATTTT; cdr3_aa: CASSLSGQGYNQPQHF; j_call: TRBJ1-5; v_call: TRBV27; clone_size: NA; d_call: TRBD1
cdr3_nt: TGTGCCAGCAGCCCGAGAGCCGTTCACTATGGCTACACCTTC; cdr3_aa: CASSPRAVHYGYTF; j_call: TRBJ1-2; v_call: TRBV21-1; clone_size: NA; d_call: NA
cdr3_nt: TGCGCCAGCAGCCAGGACGGACAGGGTAATCAGCCCCAGCATTTT; cdr3_aa: CASSQDGQGNQPQHF; j_call: TRBJ1-5; v_call: TRBV4-1; clone_size: NA; d_call: TRBD1
cdr3_nt: TGTGCCAGCAGTGCGGGGGGACTAAACTCCTACGAGCAGTACTTC; cdr3_aa: CASSAGGLNSYEQYF; j_call: TRBJ2-7; v_call: TRBV25-1; clone_size: NA; d_call: TRBD2
cdr3_nt: TGCGCCAGCAGCTTGGCTAGCGGGATTGTCAATGAGCAGTTCTTC; cdr3_aa: CASSLASGIVNEQFF; j_call: TRBJ2-1; v_call: TRBV5-1; clone_size: NA; d_call: TRBD2
cdr3_nt: TGTGCCAGGGACGGGACACTTAGATTTTTAGCGGGAGGAACAAACGATGAGCAGTTCTTC; cdr3_aa: CARDGTLRFLAGGTNDEQFF; j_call: TRBJ2-1; v_call: TRBV2; clone_size: NA; d_call: TRBD2
cdr3_nt: TGTGCCATCGCCGGACAGGGGGACACTGAAGCTTTCTTT; cdr3_aa: CAIAGQGDTEAFF; j_call: TRBJ1-1; v_call: TRBV19; clone_size: NA; d_call: TRBD1
cdr3_nt: TGTGCCAGCAGTTACTCGTTCCTGAACACCGGGGAGCTGTTTTTT; cdr3_aa: CASSYSFLNTGELFF; j_call: TRBJ2-2; v_call: TRBV6-5; clone_size: NA; d_call: NA
cdr3_nt: TGCGCCAGCAGCCGTCGCGGGGAGCAGCCCCAGCATTTT; cdr3_aa: CASSRRGEQPQHF; j_call: TRBJ1-5; v_call: TRBV5-1; clone_size: few; d_call: NA
cdr3_nt: TGTGCCAGCAGCTTATCCCTATGGGGGGTCAATGAGCAGTTCTTC; cdr3_aa: CASSLSLWGVNEQFF; j_call: TRBJ2-1; v_call: TRBV11-2; clone_size: NA; d_call: NA
cdr3_nt: TGTGCCAGTAGTATAGAGGGGCAGGGGGTGGATGAAAAACTGTTTTTT; cdr3_aa: CASSIEGQGVDEKLFF; j_call: TRBJ1-4; v_call: TRBV19; clone_size: NA; d_call: TRBD1
cdr3_nt: TGCGCCAGCAGAGAGACCGGGACAGGGACCCCCGTCTCGAAATTTGAGCAGTTCTTC; cdr3_aa: CASRETGTGTPVSKFEQFF; j_call: TRBJ2-1; v_call: TRBV4-1; clone_size: NA; d_call: TRBD1
cdr3_nt: TGTGCCAGCAACCCCTCCCCAAGGGGCTCCTACGAGCAGTACTTC; cdr3_aa: CASNPSPRGSYEQYF; j_call: TRBJ2-7; v_call: TRBV7-8; clone_size: NA; d_call: NA
cdr3_nt: TGTGCCGCAGGGTCCATGAACACTGAAGCTTTCTTT; cdr3_aa: CAAGSMNTEAFF; j_call: TRBJ1-1; v_call: TRBV25-1; clone_size: NA; d_call: NA
cdr3_nt: TGTGCCAGCAGTTACGACAGAAACTATGGCTACACCTTC; cdr3_aa: CASSYDRNYGYTF; j_call: TRBJ1-2; v_call: TRBV6-5; clone_size: NA; d_call: NA
cdr3_nt: TGTGCCAGTAGTGCCCGACAGGGTGGGGGGGAGACCCAGTACTTC; cdr3_aa: CASSARQGGGETQYF; j_call: TRBJ2-5; v_call: TRBV19; clone_size: NA; d_call: NA
cdr3_nt: TGTGCCAGCAGTTACTCGACTAATCAGCCCCAGCATTTT; cdr3_aa: CASSYSTNQPQHF; j_call: TRBJ1-5; v_call: TRBV6-5; clone_size: NA; d_call: NA
cdr3_nt: TGTGCCAGTGGGAAAGACAGGGGGGTCAATCAGCCCCAGCATTTT; cdr3_aa: CASGKDRGVNQPQHF; j_call: TRBJ1-5; v_call: TRBV19; clone_size: NA; d_call: TRBD1
cdr3_nt: TGTGCCAGCAGTTTCCAGGAGGGGTACACTGAAGCTTTCTTT; cdr3_aa: CASSFQEGYTEAFF; j_call: TRBJ1-1; v_call: TRBV6-6; clone_size: NA; d_call: NA
cdr3_nt: TGTGCCACCATAGCAGCGGGAGGGCGTGGAGATACGCAGTATTTT; cdr3_aa: CATIAAGGRGDTQYF; j_call: TRBJ2-3; v_call: TRBV28; clone_size: NA; d_call: TRBD2
cdr3_nt: TGTGCCAGCAGCCAAGTACTAGCGGGCCCTAGCTTGTCCTACGAGCAGTACTTC; cdr3_aa: CASSQVLAGPSLSYEQYF; j_call: TRBJ2-7; v_call: TRBV14; clone_size: NA; d_call: TRBD2
cdr3_nt: TGTGCCAGCAGCAGATCAGGGCGAACCAGCTCCTACGAGCAGTACTTC; cdr3_aa: CASSRSGRTSSYEQYF; j_call: TRBJ2-7; v_call: TRBV11-2; clone_size: NA; d_call: NA
cdr3_nt: TGTGCCAGCAGACACGGATGGGACTCAGCCTACGAGCAGTACTTC; cdr3_aa: CASRHGWDSAYEQYF; j_call: TRBJ2-7; v_call: TRBV2; clone_size: NA; d_call: NA
cdr3_nt: TGTGCCAGCAGACGACAGGGGCGAAACACCGGGGAGCTGTTTTTT; cdr3_aa: CASRRQGRNTGELFF; j_call: TRBJ2-2; v_call: TRBV2; clone_size: few; d_call: TRBD1
cdr3_nt: TGCGCCAGCAGCTTGTTGCCGGGGCAAGAGACCCAGTACTTC; cdr3_aa: CASSLLPGQETQYF; j_call: TRBJ2-5; v_call: TRBV5-1; clone_size: NA; d_call: NA
cdr3_nt: TGTGCCAGCAGCGTAGGACTAGCGGGAGAGACCCAGTACTTC; cdr3_aa: CASSVGLAGETQYF; j_call: TRBJ2-5; v_call: TRBV9; clone_size: NA; d_call: TRBD2
cdr3_nt: TGTGCCAGCAGTGAATTAGTAGGGGGCCTTAACTATGGCTACACCTTC; cdr3_aa: CASSELVGGLNYGYTF; j_call: TRBJ1-2; v_call: TRBV6-1; clone_size: NA; d_call: TRBD1
cdr3_nt: TGTGCCTGGAGTGCCCAATACAGGACAGAGACCGAAGCTTTCTTT; cdr3_aa: CAWSAQYRTETEAFF; j_call: TRBJ1-1; v_call: TRBV30; clone_size: NA; d_call: NA
cdr3_nt: TGTGCCAGCGGGACTAGCGGGAGACCAGATACGCAGTATTTT; cdr3_aa: CASGTSGRPDTQYF; j_call: TRBJ2-3; v_call: TRBV27; clone_size: NA; d_call: TRBD2
cdr3_nt: TGTGCCAGCAGCAAGGACAGGGCCAAAACGGCCATATATTTT; cdr3_aa: CASSKDRAKTAIYF; j_call: TRBJ1-3; v_call: TRBV5-4; clone_size: NA; d_call: TRBD1
cdr3_nt: TGTGCCAGCAGTCTCGGGACAGGGGCTCAGCCCCAGCATTTT; cdr3_aa: CASSLGTGAQPQHF; j_call: TRBJ1-5; v_call: TRBV28; clone_size: NA; d_call: TRBD1
cdr3_nt: TGTGCCTGGAGCCCAGGCCGGGACGGGGAGCTGTTTTTT; cdr3_aa: CAWSPGRDGELFF; j_call: TRBJ2-2; v_call: TRBV30; clone_size: NA; d_call: NA
cdr3_nt: TGTGCCAGCAGGCGGACTACCTACTCCTACAATGAGCAGTTCTTC; cdr3_aa: CASRRTTYSYNEQFF; j_call: TRBJ2-1; v_call: TRBV6-5; clone_size: few; d_call: NA
cdr3_nt: TGTGCCAGCAGCTTACTGGGGGCTAACACTGAAGCTTTCTTT; cdr3_aa: CASSLLGANTEAFF; j_call: TRBJ1-1; v_call: TRBV7-2; clone_size: NA; d_call: NA
cdr3_nt: TGTGCCAGCAGTTTAGACTTTTACGAGCAGTACTTC; cdr3_aa: CASSLDFYEQYF; j_call: TRBJ2-7; v_call: TRBV6-1; clone_size: NA; d_call: NA
cdr3_nt: TGTGCCTGGAGTAAACAAGGACAGGGGTTCAACTACGAGCAGTACTTC; cdr3_aa: CAWSKQGQGFNYEQYF; j_call: TRBJ2-7; v_call: TRBV30; clone_size: NA; d_call: TRBD1
cdr3_nt: TGTGCCAGCAGTTACGGGACAGGGGGAGGCTACACCTTC; cdr3_aa: CASSYGTGGGYTF; j_call: TRBJ1-2; v_call: TRBV6-5; clone_size: NA; d_call: TRBD1
cdr3_nt: TGTGCCTGGAACAGGGATAGCAATCAGCCCCAGCATTTT; cdr3_aa: CAWNRDSNQPQHF; j_call: TRBJ1-5; v_call: TRBV30; clone_size: NA; d_call: NA
cdr3_nt: TGTGCCAGCAGTTATTCTCTCGGGGGGTCCTACGAGCAGTACTTC; cdr3_aa: CASSYSLGGSYEQYF; j_call: TRBJ2-7; v_call: TRBV6-5; clone_size: NA; d_call: TRBD2
cdr3_nt: TGTGCCAGCAGCTTGGCTACCCTCCCCGGGGAGCTGTTTTTT; cdr3_aa: CASSLATLPGELFF; j_call: TRBJ2-2; v_call: TRBV5-4; clone_size: NA; d_call: NA
cdr3_nt: TGTGCCAGCAGCTCAAAGGGGCTCTACGAGCAGTACTTC; cdr3_aa: CASSSKGLYEQYF; j_call: TRBJ2-7; v_call: TRBV11-2; clone_size: NA; d_call: NA
cdr3_nt: TGTGCCAGCAGTTACACCGGGACAGTCGGTGAAGCTTTCTTT; cdr3_aa: CASSYTGTVGEAFF; j_call: TRBJ1-1; v_call: TRBV6-5; clone_size: NA; d_call: TRBD1
cdr3_nt: TGCGCCAGCAGCATAGGAGGCAATCAGCCCCAGCATTTT; cdr3_aa: CASSIGGNQPQHF; j_call: TRBJ1-5; v_call: TRBV10-2; clone_size: NA; d_call: NA
cdr3_nt: TGTGCCAGCAGAAAGACTAGTAGCGGAGAGACCCAGTACTTC; cdr3_aa: CASRKTSSGETQYF; j_call: TRBJ2-5; v_call: TRBV7-2; clone_size: NA; d_call: NA
cdr3_nt: TGTGCCTGGAGAGTACAGGGGGCCGAAGAGCAGTTCTTC; cdr3_aa: CAWRVQGAEEQFF; j_call: TRBJ2-1; v_call: TRBV30; clone_size: once; d_call: TRBD1
cdr3_nt: TGTGCCAGCAGTTACGGACGACCTAGCGGCGAGCAGTACTTC; cdr3_aa: CASSYGRPSGEQYF; j_call: TRBJ2-7; v_call: TRBV28; clone_size: NA; d_call: TRBD2
cdr3_nt: TGCGCCAGCAGCTGGGACACTCCGAACACCGGGGAGCTGTTTTTT; cdr3_aa: CASSWDTPNTGELFF; j_call: TRBJ2-2; v_call: TRBV5-1; clone_size: NA; d_call: NA
cdr3_nt: TGTGCCAGCAGTGAAGCGGAGGACAGAGGCGAAAAACTGTTTTTT; cdr3_aa: CASSEAEDRGEKLFF; j_call: TRBJ1-4; v_call: TRBV2; clone_size: NA; d_call: NA